This T cell receptor (beta chain) was found in a study of T cell responses to AZD1222 COVID-19 vaccine. Clones were read by immunoSEQ multiplex PCR, and TCRdb kept only the in-frame ones, dropping some. The data contain about 90,000 clones, around nine tenths of them singletons. This CDR3 region has 13 residues. Trimming took 4 bases from V and 6 from J, leaving 9 bases between them. Germline CDR1 is SNHLY and CDR2 is FYNNEI. Of note for this clone: Its cognate antigen is unknown.

General study findings and limits: Spike-wide vaccine-associated CD4 TCRs dominated at 160-218 and 743-854. Targets within unmutated variant regions were reportedly found for nearly half of spike-specific TCRs. Elevations in Spike-specific TCR breadth and depth followed administration of two AZD1222 doses.

Source: peripheral blood, taken on day 0 of MenACWY control vaccination. This clonotype originated in an adult in good health. This chain connects TRBV2 to TRBJ1-4; D perhaps matches TRBD1 (6 bases). CDR3 residues: CASSVGGHEKLFF. CDR3 nucleotide sequence: TGTGCCAGCAGTGTGGGGGGGCATGAAAAACTGTTTTTT.